This T cell receptor (beta chain) was profiled in a study of beta chain features in type 1 diabetes. General study points: Fewer insertions but more deletions were seen at VDJ junctions in type 1 diabetes patients. Across all four CD4+ subsets, people with type 1 diabetes showed modestly shorter TCRB CDR3s.

On this clone itself: What it binds is not known.

This CDR3 contains 15 residues. CDR1 SGHTA and CDR2 FQGNSA come from the germline V gene. After removal of 5 bases from V and 5 bases from J, the junction contained 7 bases not matched to a gene. Expressed TCRB transcripts got sequenced, as all isolated RNA was reverse transcribed. The protocol was immunoSEQ multiplex PCR, while the TCRdb copy is restricted to in-frame clones and leaves out a portion. The sample yields 150,000 to 200,000 clones, roughly 60% seen once. The sample comprised naive CD4+ T cells from blood. The genes are TRBV7-2 and TRBJ2-5, with 11 bases that match TRBD2. This receptor was identified in a man aged 25-45 years with type 1 diabetes. The CDR3 DNA reads as TGTGCCAGCAGCATACGACTAGCGGGGAAGGAGACCCAGTACTTC. Amino acid sequence: CASSIRLAGKETQYF.